This T cell receptor (beta chain) was profiled in a study of blood T cell repertoires in COVID-19. Study context: Samples representing acute and convalescent COVID-19 were sourced from the United States, Italy and Spain. Sources were T cells, B-cell-depleted T cells, or PBMCs; the material itself was cDNA or gDNA.

The CDR3 is 14 residues long. With 8 bases removed from V and 0 bases from J, the gap between germline ends came to 10 bases. Germline V gene data show CDR1 as PRHDT and CDR2 as FYEKMQ (reference sequence). Original methodology: It was from reference gene primer amplification that nucleated cell counts were estimated. Some clones are missing from TCRdb's copy, which holds only in-frame ones; the method was immunoSEQ multiplex PCR. From that table come the V and J calls and clone size; the DNA was used to work out D and trimming. Seen here are approximately 170,000 clones, about 74% observed once, and the top ten hold about 3%.

Sequences were obtained from peripheral blood. This TCR was recovered from a woman of 80 years or more with acute or convalescent COVID-19. The chain is built from TRBV13 and TRBJ1-4; D might be TRBD1 (5 bases). CDR3 DNA: TGTGCCAGCGGAACCAGGGCAACTAATGAAAAACTGTTTTTT. Protein product: CASGTRATNEKLFF.